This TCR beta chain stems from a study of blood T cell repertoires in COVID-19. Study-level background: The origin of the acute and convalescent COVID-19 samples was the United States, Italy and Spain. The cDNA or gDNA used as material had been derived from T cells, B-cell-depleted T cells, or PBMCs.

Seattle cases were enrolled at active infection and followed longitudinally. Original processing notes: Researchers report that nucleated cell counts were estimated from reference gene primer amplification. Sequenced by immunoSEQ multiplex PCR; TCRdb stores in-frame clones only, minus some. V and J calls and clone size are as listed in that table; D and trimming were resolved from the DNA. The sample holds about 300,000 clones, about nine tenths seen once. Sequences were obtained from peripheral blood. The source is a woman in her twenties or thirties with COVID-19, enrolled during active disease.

Here the CDR3 DNA reads TGCGCCAGCACCCCCCTCGGGGTTTCAGGAAATAATTCACCCCTCCACTTT. Its translation: CASTPLGVSGNNSPLHF. The chain is built from TRBV5-1 and TRBJ1-6; no definite D call. V gave up 6 bases and J gave up 5 bases, with 21 bases separating them. CDR1 is SGHRS and CDR2 is YFSETQ in the germline V gene. The CDR3 length is 17 residues. Full variable domain (missing parts from reference TRBV5-1 and TRBJ1-6): KAGVTQTPRYLIKTRGQQVTLSCSPISGHRSVSWYQQTPGQGLQFLFEYFSETQRNKGNFPGRFSGRQFSNSRSEMNVSTLELGDSALYLCASTPLGVSGNNSPLHFGNGTRLTVT.